Below are 30 T cell receptor beta chains sequenced from a single sample in a study of circulating and synovial CD4+ cells in juvenile arthritis (dated by TCRdb to between 2013 and 2015). Receptor amplification or capture employed the immunoSEQ multiplex PCR assay. Entries here come from immuneACCESS through TCRdb and include only in-frame sequences with V and J called. Some clones fail to appear in such tables; in the studies checked, an unresolved V gene covers under half of the shortfall, and the cause of the remainder is unknown. Here the sample has some 35,000 clones; roughly 94% occur a single time. The ten most abundant clones make up approximately 0.7% of the sample. Sequences were obtained from CD4+ T cells from blood. These receptors came from a human donor with juvenile idiopathic arthritis.

The chain couples TRBV7-6 to TRBJ1-1; TRBD1 might be the D (5 bases). The CDR3 consists of 16 residues. In germline, CDR1 is SGHVS, CDR2 FNYEAQ. Trimming removed 3 bases from V and 3 bases from J, with 17 bases in between. Here the CDR3 reads CASSFWGGPVDTEAFF. For the CDR3, the DNA is TGTGCCAGCAGCTTTTGGGGGGGACCAGTGGACACTGAAGCTTTCTTT.

The chain recombines TRBV5-5 with TRBJ1-1; D call uncertain. This CDR3 has 12 residues. Germline CDR1 is SGHKS and CDR2 is YYEKEE (reference sequence). Trimming left V 4 bases short and J 6 bases short, with 10 bases between. The CDR3 loop reads CASSHGASEAFF. CDR3 sequence (DNA): TGTGCCAGCAGCCATGGAGCTTCTGAAGCTTTCTTT.

This sequence joins TRBV11-2 and TRBJ1-2; D is perhaps TRBD1 (6 bases). V was pared by 5 bases and J by 6 bases, with 13 bases between. The CDR3 is 13 amino acids. CDR1 is SGHAT, CDR2 FQNNGV, per germline. CDR3 in amino acids: CASSTGSGDGYTF. CDR3 in DNA: TGTGCCAGCAGCACTGGGTCAGGGGATGGCTACACCTTC. The complete variable domain, with remaining parts taken from reference TRBV11-2 and TRBJ1-2, reads EAGVAQSPRYKIIEKRQSVAFWCNPISGHATLYWYQQILGQGPKLLIQFQNNGVVDDSQLPKDRFSAERLKGVDSTLKIQPAKLEDSAVYLCASSTGSGDGYTFGSGTRLTVV.

V and J are TRBV9 and TRBJ2-1, with TRBD2 matching 7 bases. Germline-derived CDR1 and CDR2 are SGDLS and YYNGEE. The CDR3 is 15 residues long. Trimming removed 0 bases from V and 3 bases from J; junction bases left unmatched: 3. CDR3 in DNA: TGTGCCAGCAGCGTAGCGTGGGGGGGCTACAATGAGCAGTTCTTC. Protein sequence: CASSVAWGGYNEQFF.

This clone was seen once. The chain has TRBV13 and TRBJ2-7; a possible D gene is TRBD2 (5 bases). V lost 0 bases and J 9 bases, leaving 12 bases between the germline ends. The germline gives CDR1 PRHDT, CDR2 FYEKMQ (reference sequence). This CDR3 contains 13 residues. The CDR3 coding sequence is TGTGCCAGCAGCTTAGGCGGGGTGGGTCCGCAGTACTTC. It encodes CASSLGGVGPQYF.

V gene TRBV19 combines with J gene TRBJ1-1, with D unclear. V was shortened by 4 bases and J by 3 bases, with 9 bases between the two germline ends. The CDR3 extends over 13 amino acids. Per the germline V gene, CDR1 is LNHDA and CDR2 is SQIVND (reference sequence). The CDR3 loop reads CASSTNSDTEAFF. CDR3 bases: TGTGCCAGTAGTACGAATTCAGACACTGAAGCTTTCTTT.

The chain recombines TRBV9 with TRBJ1-6; 10 nucleotides agree with TRBD1. The germline V gene has CDR1 SGDLS and CDR2 YYNGEE. The trim removed 3 bases at V and 0 bases at J, leaving 12 bases unmatched. The CDR3 loop spans 20 amino acids. CDR3 protein: CASSDPGTGVLSSYNSPLHF. CDR3 sequence (DNA): TGTGCCAGCAGCGATCCCGGGACAGGGGTTTTGAGCTCCTATAATTCACCCCTCCACTTT. Based on the CDR3 plus reference TRBV9 and TRBJ1-6, the full variable domain is DSGVTQTPKHLITATGQRVTLRCSPRSGDLSVYWYQQSLDQGLQFLIQYYNGEERAKGNILERFSAQQFPDLHSELNLSSLELGDSALYFCASSDPGTGVLSSYNSPLHFGNGTRLTVT.

The chain joins TRBV4-1 to TRBJ2-1, with 9 bases that match TRBD2. Germline V CDR1 and CDR2: MGHRA, YSYEKL. The CDR3 runs to 17 residues. V lost 0 bases and J lost 2; bases outside the gene matches: 5. CDR3 sequence (DNA): TGCGCCAGCAGCCAAGATTGGCGGGGGGGCACCTACAATGAGCAGTTCTTC. Protein: CASSQDWRGGTYNEQFF.

CDR3 residues: CASSFQGGNEKLFF. The CDR3 nucleotides are TGTGCCAGCAGCTTTCAAGGGGGTAATGAAAAACTGTTTTTT. The chain carries TRBV7-2 and TRBJ1-4, with D perhaps matching TRBD1 (6 bases). Germline CDR1 reads SGHTA; CDR2 reads FQGNSA. V was shortened by 3 bases and J by 4 bases, with 9 bases between the two germline ends. The CDR3 runs 14 residues.

The rearrangement joins TRBV9 to TRBJ2-1, with 15 bases matching TRBD2. Germline values: CDR1 SGDLS, CDR2 YYNGEE. V was clipped by 0 bases and J by 9 bases; unmatched bases: 7. This CDR3 spans 17 amino acids. The CDR3 spells CASSVAQGLAGGSEQFF. The DNA for the CDR3 is TGTGCCAGCAGCGTAGCTCAGGGACTAGCGGGGGGTAGTGAGCAGTTCTTC.

This chain uses TRBV4-1 with TRBJ1-3; 8 bases map to TRBD1. After removal of 4 bases from V and 4 bases from J, the junction contained 6 bases not matched to a gene. CDR3 length: 15 amino acids. Germline V gene lookup returns CDR1 MGHRA and CDR2 YSYEKL. The CDR3 DNA reads TGCGCCAGCAGCCGAGCCAGGGGGCGAGGAAACACCATATATTTT. Translated: CASSRARGRGNTIYF.

J is TRBJ1-2 and V is TRBV19; D ambiguous. The CDR3 has 14 amino acids. Germline V CDR1 and CDR2: LNHDA, SQIVND (reference sequence). V was trimmed by 3 bases and J by 3 bases, leaving 11 bases between them. The DNA of the CDR3 is TGTGCCAGTAGTATCGGCGGTGTATACTATGGCTACACCTTC. Its translation is CASSIGGVYYGYTF.

V usage is TRBV18 and J usage is TRBJ2-3; tentative D call: TRBD1 (6 bases). Germline CDR1 KGHSH, CDR2 LQKENI. V lost 3 bases and J lost 4, with 14 bases in between. The CDR3 loop spans 15 amino acids. The CDR3 loop is CASSPGQPVADTQYF. CDR3 DNA sequence: TGTGCCAGCTCACCCGGACAGCCCGTGGCAGATACGCAGTATTTT. The full variable domain, completed using reference TRBV18 and TRBJ2-3, is NAGVMQNPRHLVRRRGQEARLRCSPMKGHSHVYWYRQLPEEGLKFMVYLQKENIIDESGMPKERFSAEFPKEGPSILRIQQVVRGDSAAYFCASSPGQPVADTQYFGPGTRLTVL.

This rearrangement joins TRBV5-1 to TRBJ1-2, with a possible D match to TRBD1 (5 bases). Germline lookup yields CDR1 SGHRS and CDR2 YFSETQ. V lost 4 bases and J lost 13, with 14 bases in between. The CDR3 length is 11 residues. The chain's CDR3 is CASSHRDWVTF. The DNA for the CDR3 is TGCGCCAGCAGCCACCGGGACTGGGTCACCTTC.

This clone was recorded once. This chain uses TRBV30 with TRBJ1-2; 9 bases agree with TRBD1. From germline, CDR1 is GTSNPN and CDR2 SVGIG (reference sequence). Unmatched junction bases numbered 6, after V lost 0 bases and J lost 1 base. The CDR3 spans 16 residues. As DNA, the CDR3 is TGTGCCTGGAGTGTACGAGGACAGGGGATTAACTATGGCTACACCTTC. Translating it yields CAWSVRGQGINYGYTF.

V usage is TRBV29-1 and J usage is TRBJ2-7, with 7 bases matching TRBD2. V gave up 4 bases and J gave up 5 bases; unmatched junction bases: 2. The CDR3 contains 11 residues. CDR1 and CDR2 (germline): SQVTM, ANQGSEA. The CDR3 nucleotides read TGCAGCGTTGGGGAGGGCCACGAGCAGTACTTC. Translated: CSVGEGHEQYF.

The rearrangement joins TRBV19 to TRBJ1-1, with unresolved D. V was trimmed by 3 bases and J by 1 base, leaving 9 bases between them. Germline V gene sequence: CDR1 LNHDA, CDR2 SQIVND (reference sequence). The CDR3 runs to 14 residues. This CDR3 is CASSMKAGNTEAFF. The CDR3 DNA reads as TGTGCCAGTAGTATGAAAGCAGGGAACACTGAAGCTTTCTTT.

The chain links TRBV7-2 to TRBJ2-5, with 12 bases matching TRBD2. Germline-derived CDR1 and CDR2 are SGHTA and FQGNSA. This CDR3 region has 15 residues. V lost 6 bases and J lost 5; bases outside the gene matches: 7. As DNA, the CDR3 is TGTGCCAGCAGATTGACTAGCGGGGGTCGGGAGACCCAGTACTTC. This encodes CASRLTSGGRETQYF.

This clone was found once. The rearrangement links TRBV5-4 to TRBJ2-6; D is perhaps TRBD1 (5 bases). Germline lookup yields CDR1 SGHNT and CDR2 YYREEE (reference sequence). Trimming took off 0 bases at V and 2 bases at J, with 9 bases between the two ends. The CDR3 covers 16 residues. CDR3 nucleotides: TGTGCCAGCAGCTTGGCCACCAGGGCTGGGGCCAACGTCCTGACTTTC. It specifies CASSLATRAGANVLTF.

The chain recombines TRBV4-3 with TRBJ1-5; D gene ambiguous. This CDR3 is built from 13 residues. The germline V gene encodes CDR1 LGHNA and CDR2 YSLEER. The V end lost 1 base, the J end lost 4 bases, and 5 bases lay between the germline ends. CDR3 DNA sequence: TGCGCCAGCAGCCAAGGTCGGAATCAGCCCCAGCATTTT. This sequence encodes CASSQGRNQPQHF.

Regarding this clone: An end of the junction differs from the germline gene, which may be a read error. Other DNA sequences in the sample encode the same CDR3. V usage is TRBV6-1 and J usage is TRBJ1-6, with D hard to call. CDR1 is MNHNS, CDR2 SASEGT, per germline. The CDR3 length is 13 residues. The CDR3 loop reads CASSDQYNSPLHF. The CDR3 DNA is TGTGCCAGCAGTGATCAGTATAATTCCCCCCTCCACTTT.

The chain couples TRBV27 to TRBJ2-3; no firm D call. The CDR3 runs 15 residues. Trimming took 2 bases from V and 0 from J, leaving 9 bases between them. From germline, CDR1 is MNHEY and CDR2 SMNVEV (reference sequence). CDR3: CASSLRLPSTDTQYF. As DNA, the CDR3 is TGTGCCAGCAGTTTAAGACTCCCTAGCACAGATACGCAGTATTTT.

The rearrangement links TRBV28 to TRBJ1-1; a weak D match, TRBD1 (5 bases). The CDR3 contains 17 residues. Germline V CDR1 and CDR2: MDHEN, SYDVKM. V was shortened by 4 bases and J by 1 base, with 19 bases between the two germline ends. CDR3 coding DNA: TGTGCCAGCAGTTGGGCAGGGCAGTCCCATAAGAACACTGAAGCTTTCTTT. Amino acids: CASSWAGQSHKNTEAFF.

This sequence joins TRBV5-4 and TRBJ1-2; TRBD1 matches at 9 bases. V lost 1 base and J lost 7; bases outside the gene matches: 2. Germline V gives CDR1 SGHNT, CDR2 YYREEE (reference sequence). The CDR3 has 13 residues. The CDR3 reads CASSLTGGSGYTF. CDR3 bases: TGTGCCAGCAGCTTGACAGGGGGCAGTGGCTACACCTTC.

Worth noting for this clone: Other DNA sequences of this sample code for an identical CDR3. V and J are TRBV7-2 and TRBJ2-1; 10 positions match TRBD1. The J segment lost 0 bases and the V segment lost 5 bases, leaving 1 base of the junction unmatched. The CDR3 runs to 15 residues. Germline V lookup: CDR1 SGHTA, CDR2 FQGNSA. The DNA for the CDR3 is TGTGCCAGCAGCCGGGACAGGGGCTCCTACAATGAGCAGTTCTTC. This encodes CASSRDRGSYNEQFF.

V gene TRBV7-6 combines with J gene TRBJ2-7; D may be TRBD1 (6 bases). This CDR3 has 15 residues. Per germline, CDR1 SGHVS and CDR2 FNYEAQ. Trimming stripped 1 base from V and 6 bases from J, with 16 bases between. The CDR3 coding sequence is TGTGCCAGCAGCTTAGGTGGGGCAGGGGTTGGCGAGCAGTACTTC. It specifies CASSLGGAGVGEQYF.

CDR3 nucleotide sequence: TGTGCTAGTGGTTTGGTACTTCTCTACGGTTACAATGAGCAGTTCTTC. It specifies CASGLVLLYGYNEQFF. The V gene is TRBV12-5, the J gene TRBJ2-1; unclear D gene. Trimming took off 0 bases at V and 4 bases at J, with 13 bases between the two ends. This CDR3 has 16 amino acids. CDR1 is LGHNT and CDR2 is FRNRAP in the germline V gene.

As concerns this clone: This CDR3 is also generated by other DNA sequences in the sample. This chain joins TRBV7-2 and TRBJ1-6; D is ambiguous. Germline V gene sequence: CDR1 SGHTA, CDR2 FQGNSA. The CDR3 runs to 13 residues. V dropped 2 bases and J dropped 13 bases, with 12 bases sitting between them. CDR3 region: CASSLLLASPLHF. The CDR3 DNA sequence: TGTGCCAGCAGCTTACTGCTGGCCTCCCCCCTCCACTTT.

CDR3 nucleotide sequence: TGTGCCAGCAGCTTAGCTGGGGACAGGGGGAACACCGGGGAGCTGTTTTTT. Protein: CASSLAGDRGNTGELFF. The chain combines TRBV7-9 with TRBJ2-2; 10 bases line up with TRBD1. Germline loops: CDR1 SEHNR, CDR2 FQNEAQ (reference sequence). The V segment lost 0 bases and the J segment 1 base; nucleotides outside the gene matches: 2. There are 17 residues in the CDR3.

This chain links TRBV4-2 with TRBJ1-2; D might be TRBD1 (6 bases). CDR1 and CDR2 from the germline V gene are LGHNA and YNFKEQ. The CDR3 runs to 16 residues. The V end was cut by 0 bases, the J end by 2 bases, with 13 bases between. The CDR3 is CASSQEPTGTNYGYTF. As DNA, the CDR3 is TGTGCCAGCAGCCAAGAGCCCACAGGGACCAACTATGGCTACACCTTC.